Reported below is one T cell receptor (beta chain). What it binds is unknown. The sample is drawn from a study of CXCR3-negative and CXCR3-positive naive CD8 T cells. The method, 5' RACE with UMI labels, was used to prepare the TRB cDNA libraries. With the 5' RACE reads reprocessed, TCRdb shows one record per CDR3 protein and no DNA. The sample table includes 95,000 to 100,000 distinct CDR3 sequences. General study results and limits: Naive subsets did not differ in surface CD5, and TRB CDR3 properties served to infer TCR strength. TRB CDR3 hydrophobicity was greater in CXCR3-positive naive cells than in CXCR3-negative naive cells.

Per the germline V gene, CDR1 is ENHRY and CDR2 is SYGVKD. The CDR3 is 15 residues long. Sequencing used naive CXCR3+ CD8+ T cells from blood. The sample's subset: CD45RO-CCR7+CD27+CD95- naive CD8+ T cells expressing CXCR3 (TNR3+). This sequence was found in a human donor in good health. Some clones in this sample may be carry-over from other donors' samples. This chain connects TRBV10-3 to TRBJ2-7. This CDR3 reads CAISESEDSSYEQYF.